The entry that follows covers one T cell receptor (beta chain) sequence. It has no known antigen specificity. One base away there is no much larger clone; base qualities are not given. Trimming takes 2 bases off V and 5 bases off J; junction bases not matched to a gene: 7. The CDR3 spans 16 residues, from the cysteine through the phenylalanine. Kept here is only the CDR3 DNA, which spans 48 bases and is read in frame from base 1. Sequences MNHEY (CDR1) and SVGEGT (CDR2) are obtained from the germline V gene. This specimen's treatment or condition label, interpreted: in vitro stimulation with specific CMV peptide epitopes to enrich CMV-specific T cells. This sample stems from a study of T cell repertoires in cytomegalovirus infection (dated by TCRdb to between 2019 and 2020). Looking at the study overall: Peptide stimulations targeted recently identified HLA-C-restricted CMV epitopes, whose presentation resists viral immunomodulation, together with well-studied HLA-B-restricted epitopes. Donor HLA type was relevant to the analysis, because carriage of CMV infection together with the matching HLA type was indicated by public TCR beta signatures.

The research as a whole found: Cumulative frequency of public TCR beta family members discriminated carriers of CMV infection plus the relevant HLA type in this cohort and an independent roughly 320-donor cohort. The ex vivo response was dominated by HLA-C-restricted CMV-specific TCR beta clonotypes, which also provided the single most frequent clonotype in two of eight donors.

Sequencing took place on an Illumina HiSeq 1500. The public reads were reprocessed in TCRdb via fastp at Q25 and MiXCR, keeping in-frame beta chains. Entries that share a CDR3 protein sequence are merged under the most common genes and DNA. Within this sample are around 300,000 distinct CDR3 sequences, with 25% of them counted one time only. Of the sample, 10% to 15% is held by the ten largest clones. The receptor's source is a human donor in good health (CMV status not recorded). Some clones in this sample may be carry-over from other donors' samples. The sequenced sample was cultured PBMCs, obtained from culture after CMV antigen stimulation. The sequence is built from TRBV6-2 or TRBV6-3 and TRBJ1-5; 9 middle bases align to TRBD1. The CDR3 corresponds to CASSYDPGTGYQPQHF. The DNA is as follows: TGTGCCAGCAGTTACGACCCCGGGACAGGGTATCAGCCCCAGCATTTT.